Listed below are T cell receptor beta chains from one sample, sequenced in a study of patients and donors after allogeneic stem cell transplantation. TCRdb re-called the RT-PCR reads through MiXCR, storing one row per CDR3 protein. In the table there are under 200,000 distinct CDR3 sequences, about 30% of which are singletons. Sequences were obtained from blood, either unsorted or a sorted T cell fraction (not recorded which). The receptors shown here come from a human donor who was either an allogeneic HSCT recipient or a stem cell or donor lymphocyte infusion donor (not recorded which). It is not recorded whose cells these are; they may come from a transplant donor. The CDR3 runs from the conserved cysteine through the conserved F or W. Each record gives: D gene, V gene, J gene, clone size, CDR3 length, CDR3 protein, CDR3 DNA. A D gene is named only where the DNA matches it firmly. A row's size may be missing; if present it is once, few, many or a size class.

NA	TRBV12-5	TRBJ2-2	NA	15	CASGLAVVSTGELFF	TGTGCTAGTGGTTTGGCCGTCGTCAGCACCGGGGAGCTGTTTTTT
NA	TRBV15	TRBJ2-3	few	15	CATSRDRQVTDTQYF	TGTGCCACCAGCAGAGATAGACAGGTCACAGATACGCAGTATTTT
NA	TRBV5-4	TRBJ2-7	NA	14	CASSLGQSSYEQYF	TGTGCCAGCAGCTTGGGACAGAGCTCCTACGAGCAGTACTTC
TRBD2	TRBV18	TRBJ2-7	few	15	CASSPYSGSSYEQYF	TGTGCCAGCTCACCCTATAGCGGGAGCTCCTACGAGCAGTACTTC
TRBD1	TRBV4-3	TRBJ2-7	few	15	CASSQGTGRSEEQYF	TGCGCCAGCAGCCAAGGGACAGGGCGGTCCGAAGAGCAGTACTTC
NA	TRBV20-1	TRBJ2-2	NA	14	CSAPLRANTGELFF	TGCAGTGCGCCCCTCCGGGCCAACACCGGGGAGCTGTTTTTT
TRBD2	TRBV7-7	TRBJ2-5	NA	14	CASSSRRGEETQYF	TGTGCTAGCAGCTCCCGGCGGGGGGAAGAGACCCAGTACTTC
NA	TRBV27	TRBJ2-1	NA	18	CASSLLQGGRTSANEQFF	TGTGCCAGCAGTCTCCTCCAGGGGGGGAGGACGTCCGCCAATGAGCAGTTCTTC
TRBD2	TRBV10-1	TRBJ2-5	few	14	CASSWTSGIETQYF	TGCGCCAGCAGTTGGACTAGCGGGATAGAGACCCAGTACTTC
TRBD2	TRBV12-3/TRBV12-4	TRBJ2-2	few	16	CASSYAGTKYTGELFF	TGTGCCAGCAGTTACGCCGGGACTAAGTACACCGGGGAGCTGTTTTTT
NA	TRBV12-3/TRBV12-4	TRBJ2-3	NA	13	CASSFLSADTQYF	TGTGCCAGCAGTTTCCTTTCAGCAGATACGCAGTATTTT
TRBD2	TRBV20-1	TRBJ2-7	NA	14	CSARVASGPYEQYF	TGCAGTGCTAGAGTGGCTAGCGGCCCCTACGAGCAGTACTTC
NA	TRBV28	TRBJ1-3	few	13	CASSFHSGNTIYF	TGTGCCAGCAGTTTTCACTCCGGAAACACCATATATTTT
TRBD2	TRBV20-1	TRBJ2-6	NA	17	CSASGGGRVSGANVLTF	TGCAGTGCTAGCGGTGGCGGGAGGGTCTCTGGGGCCAACGTCCTGACTTTC
NA	TRBV6-5	TRBJ2-6	few	17	CASSYSPQGTGANVLTF	TGTGCCAGCAGTTACTCGCCACAGGGAACTGGGGCCAACGTCCTGACTTTC
NA	TRBV3-1	TRBJ2-5	NA	15	CASSPRGQPGETQYF	TGTGCCAGCAGCCCACGGGGACAACCAGGAGAGACCCAGTACTTC
NA	TRBV7-9	TRBJ2-1	NA	13	CASSLGGSTEQFF	TGTGCCAGCAGCTTAGGGGGTAGTACTGAGCAGTTCTTC
NA	TRBV5-4	TRBJ2-7	NA	16	CASSLEAAGRTYEQYF	TGTGCCAGCAGCTTGGAAGCGGCAGGGCGCACCTACGAGCAGTACTTC
NA	TRBV6-2/TRBV6-3	TRBJ1-3	few	14	CASSYGGAGNTIYF	TGTGCCAGCAGTTACGGAGGGGCCGGAAACACCATATATTTT
TRBD1	TRBV27	TRBJ2-1	few	15	CASSLRGPGYNEQFF	TGTGCCAGCAGTTTAAGGGGGCCCGGCTACAATGAGCAGTTCTTC
NA	TRBV20-1	TRBJ1-3	NA	15	CSARDPGRSGNTIYF	TGCAGTGCTAGAGATCCCGGGCGATCCGGAAACACCATATATTTT
NA	TRBV20-1	TRBJ1-2	NA	15	CSLWAGETIGYGYTF	TGCAGTCTTTGGGCAGGAGAAACCATTGGCTATGGCTACACCTTC
NA	TRBV5-1	TRBJ2-7	few	11	CASSLEYEQYF	TGTGCCAGCAGCTTGGAGTACGAGCAGTACTTC
NA	TRBV6-6	TRBJ2-3	NA	15	CASSWRRGSTDTQYF	TGTGCCAGCAGTTGGCGGCGGGGTAGCACAGATACGCAGTATTTT
NA	TRBV20-1	TRBJ2-7	once	13	CSARVTGFHEQYF	TGCAGTGCTAGAGTTACAGGTTTCCACGAGCAGTACTTC
NA	TRBV10-3	TRBJ1-5	few	16	CAISEFDRLSNQPQHF	TGTGCCATCAGTGAGTTCGACAGGTTGAGCAATCAGCCCCAGCATTTT
NA	TRBV20-1	TRBJ2-1	NA	13	CSARSGIYNEQFF	TGCAGTGCTAGGTCAGGGATTTACAATGAGCAGTTCTTC
NA	TRBV5-1	TRBJ2-1	NA	13	CASSFTGNNEQFF	TGCGCCAGCAGCTTCACTGGAAACAATGAGCAGTTCTTC
TRBD1	TRBV27	TRBJ2-7	NA	16	CASSFSRDRASYEQYF	TGTGCCAGCAGTTTCTCTCGGGACAGGGCTTCCTACGAGCAGTACTTC
TRBD2	TRBV4-3	TRBJ2-3	few	15	CASSQGTSAADTQYF	TGCGCCAGCAGCCAAGGGACTAGCGCTGCAGATACGCAGTATTTT
NA	TRBV5-1	TRBJ2-2	many	16	CASSLEVVPPPGELFF	TGCGCCAGCAGCCTGGAGGTAGTCCCCCCACCCGGGGAGCTGTTTTTT
NA	TRBV7-9	TRBJ1-3	few	15	CASSSQVSSGNTIYF	TGTGCCAGCAGCTCACAGGTCTCCTCTGGAAACACCATATATTTT
NA	TRBV6-5	TRBJ2-3	few	13	CASSGGEVDTQYF	TGTGCCAGCTCGGGGGGCGAGGTGGATACGCAGTATTTT
TRBD1	TRBV9	TRBJ2-1	few	15	CASSVGTVSYNEQFF	TGTGCCAGCAGCGTGGGGACAGTCTCCTACAATGAGCAGTTCTTC
NA	TRBV10-1	TRBJ1-1	few	13	CASSEQLNTEAFF	TGCGCCAGCAGTGAACAGCTGAACACTGAAGCTTTCTTT
NA	TRBV6-5	TRBJ2-3	NA	16	CASSLESGTPTDTQYF	TGTGCCAGCAGCCTCGAATCCGGGACACCCACAGATACGCAGTATTTT
TRBD1	TRBV4-1	TRBJ2-1	NA	19	CASSQGPPRGPRSYNEQFF	TGCGCCAGCAGCCAAGGGCCCCCCAGGGGGCCGCGCTCCTACAATGAGCAGTTCTTC
NA	TRBV4-2	TRBJ2-5	NA	16	CASSQGIARWQETQYF	TGTGCCAGCAGCCAAGGAATCGCCCGTTGGCAAGAGACCCAGTACTTC
NA	TRBV6-2/TRBV6-3	TRBJ1-2	NA	14	CASSLRDLIYGYTF	TGTGCCAGCAGCCTCCGGGACCTTATCTATGGCTACACCTTC
NA	TRBV2	TRBJ1-5	few	14	CASGTSYSNQPQHF	TGTGCCAGCGGAACATCTTATAGCAATCAGCCCCAGCATTTT
NA	TRBV7-8	TRBJ1-1	NA	17	CASSLLGAGVKNTEAFF	TGTGCCAGCAGCTTATTAGGGGCAGGAGTCAAGAACACTGAAGCTTTCTTT
NA	TRBV10-3	TRBJ2-1	NA	18	CAIRVAPASFLGYNEQFF	TGTGCCATCAGGGTAGCCCCCGCTAGTTTTCTGGGGTACAATGAGCAGTTCTTC
TRBD1	TRBV6-5	TRBJ2-5	NA	14	CASRRQGAQETQYF	TGTGCCAGCAGACGCCAGGGGGCTCAAGAGACCCAGTACTTC
NA	TRBV20-1	TRBJ1-1	many	14	CSASGGGGNTEAFF	TGCAGTGCTAGTGGGGGCGGAGGGAACACTGAAGCTTTCTTT
TRBD1	TRBV15	TRBJ2-2	NA	16	CATRWDRGWNTGELFF	TGTGCCACCAGATGGGACAGGGGGTGGAACACCGGGGAGCTGTTTTTT
TRBD1	TRBV7-2	TRBJ1-2	few	15	CASSRQGPSNYGYTF	TGTGCCAGCAGCCGACAGGGTCCTTCGAACTATGGCTACACCTTC
NA	TRBV28	TRBJ2-1	few	14	CASSQTGFYNEQFF	TGTGCCAGCAGTCAGACAGGATTCTACAATGAGCAGTTCTTC
NA	TRBV20-1	TRBJ2-7	once	14	CSARDLTGTPEQYF	TGCAGTGCTAGAGATCTTACCGGGACTCCCGAGCAGTACTTC
NA	TRBV5-1	TRBJ2-2	NA	16	CASSLALGGYTGELFF	TGCGCCAGCAGCTTGGCCCTCGGGGGTTACACCGGGGAGCTGTTTTTT